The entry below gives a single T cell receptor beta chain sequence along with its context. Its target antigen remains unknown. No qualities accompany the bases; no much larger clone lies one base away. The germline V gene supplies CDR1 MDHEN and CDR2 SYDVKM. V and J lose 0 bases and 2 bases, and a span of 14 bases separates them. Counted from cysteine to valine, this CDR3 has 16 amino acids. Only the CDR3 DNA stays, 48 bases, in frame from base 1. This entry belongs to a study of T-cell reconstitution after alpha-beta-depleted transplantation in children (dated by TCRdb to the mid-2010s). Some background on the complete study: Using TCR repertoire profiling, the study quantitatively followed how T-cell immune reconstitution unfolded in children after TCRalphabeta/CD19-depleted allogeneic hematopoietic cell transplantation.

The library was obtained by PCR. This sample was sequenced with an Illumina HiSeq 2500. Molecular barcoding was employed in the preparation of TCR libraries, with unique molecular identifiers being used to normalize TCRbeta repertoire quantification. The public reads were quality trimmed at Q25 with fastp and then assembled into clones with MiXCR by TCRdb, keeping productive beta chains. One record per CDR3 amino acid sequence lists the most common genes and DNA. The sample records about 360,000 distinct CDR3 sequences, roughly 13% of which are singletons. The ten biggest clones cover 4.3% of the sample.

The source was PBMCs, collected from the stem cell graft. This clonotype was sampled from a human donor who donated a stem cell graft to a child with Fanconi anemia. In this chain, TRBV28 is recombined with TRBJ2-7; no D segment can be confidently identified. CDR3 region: CASSLCPCGDPYEQYV. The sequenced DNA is TGTGCCAGCAGTTTATGCCCCTGTGGGGATCCCTACGAGCAGTACGTC.